This T cell receptor (beta chain) emerged from a study of monozygotic twins with inflammatory bowel disease. Study observations and caveats: Clonotypes shared with others were fewer in IBD patients than in healthy twins, especially with disease activity.

This CDR3 has 14 residues. In germline, CDR1 is SQVTM, CDR2 ANQGSEA. A 6-nucleotide sample barcode was carried by the UMIs, which template switching added. TCRdb reprocessed the 5' RACE reads and keeps a single row for each CDR3 protein, giving no DNA. This table holds 200,000 to 250,000 distinct CDR3 sequences. Note on this clonotype: As yet, its antigen is unknown.

Material for sequencing was blood. The sequence was collected from a human donor with ulcerative colitis or Crohn's disease, or a healthy co-twin of an affected twin (not recorded which). The chain employs TRBV29-1 and TRBJ2-2; TCRdb picks TRBD1, but there is no DNA to check that call. CDR3 protein: CSVGQGAGTGELFF.